A single sample is the source of the 10 T cell receptor beta chains below, sequenced in a study of T and B cells in COVID-19 patients (dated by TCRdb to about 2020). TRB repertoires were amplified using about 230-500 ng of genomic DNA isolated from blood. TCRdb records Illumina MiSeq as the sequencer. Multiplex PCR with BIOMED2 TRB-A/B primer pools was used to amplify TRB rearrangements. TCRdb ran its own pipeline on the public reads, namely fastp trimming at Q25 and MiXCR clone calling, and kept in-frame beta chains. Each entry is one CDR3 protein sequence, shown with its most common DNA and genes. The sample table shows 8,500 to 9,500 distinct CDR3 sequences, and roughly two fifths are seen once. The ten largest make up less than 60% of the sample. Sequenced input: blood. The receptor set was obtained from a human donor with active COVID-19.

This chain links TRBV11-3 with TRBJ2-3, with 14 bases fitting TRBD2. The ends lost 5 bases at V and 2 bases at J; junction bases unmatched: 6. The CDR3 runs to 17 residues. Germline values: CDR1 SGHNT, CDR2 YENEEA. This CDR3 is CASSLRLAGGYTDTQYF. The DNA for the CDR3 is TGTGCCAGCAGCCTGAGACTAGCGGGGGGGTACACAGATACGCAGTATTTT.

The chain joins TRBV19 to TRBJ2-1; 9 bases are a match to TRBD2. The length of the CDR3 is 14 residues. CDR1 LNHDA and CDR2 SQIVND come from the germline V gene (reference sequence). V trimming: 6 bases; J trimming: 8 bases; junction bases outside the gene matches: 8. CDR3 nucleotides: TGTGCCAGTAGGCAGGGACTAGCAGCCGATGAGCAGTTCTTC. This encodes CASRQGLAADEQFF.

This rearrangement joins TRBV7-9 to TRBJ1-1; D gene unclear. The CDR3 length is 15 residues. The V gene lost 1 base and the J gene lost 0 bases, with 9 bases spanning the gap. Germline CDR1 reads SEHNR; CDR2 reads FQNEAQ (reference sequence). The CDR3 DNA is TGTGCCAGCAGCTTAGTGCGACCACTGAACACTGAAGCTTTCTTT. Encoded protein: CASSLVRPLNTEAFF.

J is TRBJ2-3 and V is TRBV6-5, with D maybe TRBD1 (5 bases). The V end lost 2 bases, the J end lost 2 bases, and 11 bases lay between the germline ends. Germline V gene sequence: CDR1 MNHEY, CDR2 SVGAGI. The CDR3 contains 15 residues. Here the CDR3 DNA reads TGTGCCAGCAGTTACCCGAGACAGAACACAGATACGCAGTATTTT. Translation gives CASSYPRQNTDTQYF.

This clonotype has just a few counts. The V and J genes are TRBV7-6 and TRBJ2-2; 12 bases are shared with TRBD1. V lost 5 bases and J lost 4; bases outside the gene matches: 8. The CDR3 length is 17 residues. The germline V gene encodes CDR1 SGHVS and CDR2 FNYEAQ. CDR3 sequence reads: CASSTTGTGGLTGELFF. CDR3 nucleotides: TGTGCCAGCAGCACTACCGGGACAGGGGGCCTCACCGGGGAGCTGTTTTTT.

V is TRBV19 and J is TRBJ2-7; 11 nucleotides agree with TRBD1. Germline loops: CDR1 LNHDA, CDR2 SQIVND (reference sequence). CDR3 length: 15 amino acids. Trimming cost V 4 bases and J 0 bases; bases outside gene matches: 2. The CDR3 is CASSTGTGGSYEQYF. CDR3 DNA: TGTGCCAGTAGTACCGGGACAGGGGGCTCCTACGAGCAGTACTTC.

Only a few counts were recorded for this clonotype. V gene TRBV27 combines with J gene TRBJ1-2; the D gene is possibly TRBD1 (5 bases). This CDR3 contains 12 residues. In germline, CDR1 is MNHEY, CDR2 SMNVEV (reference sequence). Trimming left V 8 bases short and J 11 bases short, with 18 bases between. This chain's CDR3 is CASPNPRQGYTF. DNA for the CDR3: TGTGCCAGCCCGAATCCTCGCCAGGGTTACACCTTC.

This clonotype is labeled medium-sized. The genes are TRBV19 and TRBJ2-2; D is tentatively TRBD1 or TRBD2 (6 bases each). CDR1 is LNHDA, CDR2 SQIVND, per germline (reference sequence). V was clipped by 7 bases and J by 8 bases, with 8 bases between them. This CDR3 comprises 11 residues. The CDR3 here is CASKGGGELFF. In DNA, the CDR3 is TGTGCCAGTAAAGGGGGGGGGGAGCTGTTTTTT.

The chain uses TRBV18 and TRBJ1-1, with unresolved D. This CDR3 is built from 14 residues. Germline V lookup: CDR1 KGHSH, CDR2 LQKENI. The V end lost 5 bases, the J end lost 2 bases, and 12 bases lay between the germline ends. CDR3 residues: CASSAEEANTEAFF. The CDR3 nucleotides read TGTGCCAGCTCAGCAGAGGAGGCCAACACTGAAGCTTTCTTT.

This clonotype has a handful of counts. The chain has TRBV19 and TRBJ1-1, with a possible D match to TRBD1 (5 bases). Germline V gene data show CDR1 as LNHDA and CDR2 as SQIVND (reference sequence). The CDR3 runs 13 residues. V was trimmed by 7 bases and J by 1 base, leaving 10 bases between them. The CDR3 bases are TGTGCCAGTACCATGGGACCGAACACTGAAGCTTTCTTT. It encodes CASTMGPNTEAFF.